This record covers a single T cell receptor beta chain. What it binds is not known. This sample is part of a study of shared clonotypes between healthy human individuals. General study findings and limits: Clonotype sharing across a few donors was observed for 4% to 6.5% of naive CD4 clonotypes.

Trimming took off 6 bases at V and 5 bases at J, with 13 bases between the two ends. CDR3 length: 13 residues. Germline CDR1 is MDHEN and CDR2 is SYDVKM. Data came from immunoSEQ multiplex PCR; TCRdb stores just in-frame clones and leaves some out. The data hold around 2.1 million clones, with 95% observed a single time. Source material: naive CD4+ T cells sorted from blood. Subset reported: CD45RA+ positively selected. V is TRBV28 and J is TRBJ2-5; the D gene could be TRBD1 or TRBD2 (5 bases each). This TCR derives from a man younger than 35 in good health. CDR3 nucleotide sequence: TGTGCCAGCAGATCTGAGGGGTCCGAGACCCAGTACTTC. Amino acids: CASRSEGSETQYF.